These 18 T cell receptor beta chains were sequenced from one sample in a study of T cell repertoires in cytomegalovirus infection (dated by TCRdb to the late 2010s). Sequencing instrument: Illumina HiSeq 1500. TCRdb took the public reads, trimmed them with fastp at Q25, ran MiXCR for clone calling and kept in-frame beta chains. Each record represents a unique CDR3 protein, reported with the most common genes and DNA among its rows. Recorded for this sample are some 180,000 distinct CDR3 sequences; roughly 9.8% of them occurred a single time. About 4.2% of the sample is in the top ten clones. The sample consisted of PBMCs. The receptors originated from a human donor in good health (CMV status not recorded). Some clones in this sample may be carry-over from other donors' samples.

J is TRBJ2-7 and V is TRBV15, with D uncertain. Germline loops: CDR1 LNHNV, CDR2 YYDKDF (reference sequence). This CDR3 comprises 15 residues. V lost 1 base to trimming and J lost 11 bases, with 21 bases between them. Here the CDR3 DNA reads TGTGCCACCAGCAGAGTGCCAACCCCGTCCGAAGAGAAGTACTTC. It is translated as CATSRVPTPSEEKYF.

A word on this clonotype: A much bigger clone sits one base away, suggesting this may be a read error. The J gene is TRBJ2-3, the V gene TRBV12-3 or TRBV12-4, with D tentatively TRBD2 (6 bases). The ends were cut back, 6 bases at V and 0 bases at J, with 13 bases in the middle. This CDR3 has 15 amino acids. Written as DNA, the CDR3 is TGTGCCAGCAGCCGAGTAAGCGGGAGCACAGATACGCAGTATTTT. It encodes CASSRVSGSTDTQYF.

This clonotype was detected ten times or more. The rearrangement links TRBV7-2 to TRBJ2-5; 11 positions agree with TRBD2. The trim removed 5 bases at V and 5 bases at J, leaving 10 bases unmatched. CDR3 length: 16 residues. The germline V gene encodes CDR1 SGHTA and CDR2 FQGNSA. Here the CDR3 DNA reads TGTGCCAGCAGCCCGAGTAGCGGGGGGGCGTGGGAGACCCAGTACTTC. This sequence encodes CASSPSSGGAWETQYF. Drawing the rest from reference TRBV7-2 and TRBJ2-5, the complete variable domain is GAGVSQSPSNKVTEKGKDVELRCDPISGHTALYWYRQSLGQGLEFLIYFQGNSAPDKSGLPSDRFSAERTGGSVSTLTIQRTQQEDSAVYLCASSPSSGGAWETQYFGPGTRLLVL.

V is TRBV29-1 and J is TRBJ1-2; 7 nucleotides line up with TRBD1. Germline assignment: CDR1 SQVTM and CDR2 ANQGSEA. Trimming cost V 6 bases and J 4 bases; bases outside gene matches: 8. The CDR3 runs 13 residues. CDR3 in DNA: TGCAGCGTAGACAGGGCCAGGGGCTATGGCTACACCTTC. Amino acid sequence: CSVDRARGYGYTF.

This clonotype was seen at least ten times. The gene calls are TRBV7-9 and TRBJ2-1, with D perhaps matching TRBD2 (6 bases). V was cut by 7 bases and J by 3 bases, with 31 bases left in between. Germline CDR1 reads SEHNR; CDR2 reads FQNEAQ (reference sequence). The CDR3 has 20 residues. CDR3 loop: CASIPESAYLGTSLYNEQFF. DNA of the CDR3: TGTGCCAGCATACCTGAGTCAGCTTACCTGGGGACTTCCCTCTACAATGAGCAGTTCTTC.

This clonotype was detected many times. The V call is TRBV11-1, the J call TRBJ2-1, with TRBD1 matching over 7 bases. The CDR3 spans 15 residues. CDR1 is SGHAT, CDR2 FQDESV, per germline (reference sequence). J lost 3 bases, V lost 2 bases, and 4 bases had no gene match. The CDR3 protein is CASSLTGQDYNEQFF. Written as DNA, the CDR3 is TGTGCCAGCAGCTTAACAGGACAGGACTACAATGAGCAGTTCTTC. The variable domain in full, with the rest retrieved from reference TRBV11-1 and TRBJ2-1, is EAEVAQSPRYKITEKSQAVAFWCDPISGHATLYWYRQILGQGPELLVQFQDESVVDDSQLPKDRFSAERLKGVDSTLKIQPAELGDSAMYLCASSLTGQDYNEQFFGPGTRLTVL.

This chain uses TRBV20-1 with TRBJ2-5; 11 positions match TRBD2. Trimming cost V 6 bases and J 2 bases; bases outside gene matches: 11. The CDR3 has 16 amino acids. Looked up from germline, CDR1 is DFQATT and CDR2 is SNEGSKA (reference sequence). The CDR3 DNA is TGCAGTGCAAACACCGGGACTAGCGGAAGTCAAGAGACCCAGTACTTC. Amino acids: CSANTGTSGSQETQYF.

This clonotype occurred a few times. The chain employs TRBV6-5 and TRBJ2-1, with TRBD2 matching over 7 bases. This CDR3 contains 13 residues. CDR1 is MNHEY and CDR2 is SVGAGI in the germline V gene. Trimming cost V 9 bases and J 8 bases; bases outside gene matches: 10. The CDR3 DNA reads TGTGCCAGTCGCGGGGGATCGCGGTATGAGCAGTTCTTC. This gives the protein CASRGGSRYEQFF.

The genes are TRBV20-1 and TRBJ1-1; 10 bases are shared with TRBD1. CDR3 length: 15 amino acids. V lost 1 base to trimming and J lost 7 bases; unmatched junction nucleotides: 9. Germline V lookup: CDR1 DFQATT, CDR2 SNEGSKA (reference sequence). CDR3 in amino acids: CSARGTGGFGFEAFF. In nucleotides, the CDR3 is TGCAGTGCTAGAGGGACAGGGGGTTTTGGCTTTGAAGCTTTCTTT.

In this sample, this clonotype turned up a few times. The chain uses TRBV23-1 and TRBJ2-2; D uncertain. TRBV23-1 is sorted into the ORF group, with uncertain function. The CDR3 contains 16 residues. Trimming removed 2 bases from V and 6 bases from J, with 16 bases in between. This CDR3 reads CASSQPVTSAAGELFF. DNA for the CDR3: TGCGCCAGCAGTCAACCGGTTACCTCTGCCGCCGGGGAGCTGTTTTTT.

Only a few counts were recorded for this clonotype. V usage is TRBV29-1 and J usage is TRBJ2-1; TRBD1 aligns across 8 bases. The CDR3 consists of 15 residues. The V segment lost 2 bases and the J segment 2 bases; nucleotides outside the gene matches: 5. CDR1 SQVTM and CDR2 ANQGSEA come from the germline V gene. As DNA, the CDR3 is TGCAGCGTTGAATTGCCAGGGGGCCCCTACAATGAGCAGTTCTTC. As protein: CSVELPGGPYNEQFF.

This clonotype was counted ten times or more. This rearrangement joins TRBV6-1 to TRBJ1-5; D may be TRBD1 (5 bases). CDR3 length: 16 residues. The V gene's germline CDR1 is MNHNS and CDR2 SASEGT. The germline V and J ends were trimmed by 4 bases and 4 bases, with 17 bases remaining between them. Written as DNA, the CDR3 is TGTGCCAGCAGTGGCTCCGACAGCTTCCTAAATCAGCCCCAGCATTTT. Its protein product is CASSGSDSFLNQPQHF.

This clonotype has a handful of counts. The chain carries TRBV10-3 and TRBJ1-1, with D possibly being TRBD1 (5 bases). Germline V gene lookup returns CDR1 ENHRY and CDR2 SYGVKD. V dropped 8 bases and J dropped 3 bases, with 13 bases sitting between them. CDR3 size: 13 residues. DNA for the CDR3: TGTGCCATCTTAGGCCAGGGATACACTGAAGCTTTCTTT. It is translated as CAILGQGYTEAFF.

This clonotype was seen many times. This chain links TRBV7-2 with TRBJ1-5; D is possibly TRBD1 (6 bases). Germline V gene lookup returns CDR1 SGHTA and CDR2 FQGNSA. The CDR3 has 14 residues. Trimming cost V 2 bases and J 5 bases, with 10 bases left between them. Written as DNA, the CDR3 is TGTGCCAGCAGCTTAAGAGGGGGGGATCAGCCCCAGCATTTT. As protein: CASSLRGGDQPQHF.

The chain is built from TRBV11-2 and TRBJ1-6, with a weak D call TRBD1 (5 bases). V lost 4 bases and J 12 bases, leaving 16 bases between the germline ends. CDR3 size: 14 residues. Looked up from germline, CDR1 is SGHAT and CDR2 is FQNNGV. The CDR3 region is CASSSPRWGGPLHF. In nucleotides, the CDR3 is TGTGCCAGCAGCTCACCCCGCTGGGGGGGACCCCTCCACTTT.

Ten or more counts support this clonotype. The chain has TRBV10-3 and TRBJ1-6, with D possibly being TRBD1 (6 bases). Trimming pared 10 bases from V and 8 bases from J, leaving 24 bases between. There are 16 residues in the CDR3. The germline gives CDR1 ENHRY, CDR2 SYGVKD. CDR3 coding DNA: TGTGCCACCCTGGTCCAAGGGGGTGATGGTGATTCACCCCTCCACTTT. The encoded protein is CATLVQGGDGDSPLHF.

This clonotype was observed many times. V and J are TRBV28 and TRBJ2-3; D gene ambiguous. This CDR3 region has 14 residues. V shed 5 bases and J shed 4 bases, with 13 bases lying between them. Germline V gene sequence: CDR1 MDHEN, CDR2 SYDVKM. CDR3 nucleotide sequence: TGTGCCAGCAGTCGACCATGGACGGCAGATACGCAGTATTTT. Translating gives CASSRPWTADTQYF.

This clonotype was detected ten times or more. The chain links TRBV4-3 to TRBJ2-7; the match to TRBD1 covers 10 bases. Germline values: CDR1 LGHNA, CDR2 YSLEER. V shed 0 bases and J 6 bases; nucleotides not matched to a gene: 2. This CDR3 is built from 14 residues. The chain's CDR3 is CASSQDGTGVEQYF. In DNA, the CDR3 is TGCGCCAGCAGCCAAGATGGGACAGGGGTCGAGCAGTACTTC.